The T cell receptor beta chain described here comes from a study of T cells after yellow fever vaccination. With regard to this clonotype: Its specificity is not known.

Findings and limits, study-wide: The presence of abundant clonotypes contaminating from the bulk population was possible in FACS-sorted repertoires. The appearance of a small share of clonotypes in both CD4 and CD8 compartments was observed. Post-booster samples contained most primary-vaccination clones (approximately 96% CD4, about 90% CD8).

TCRdb called the 5' RACE reads again in MiXCR, with one record for every CDR3 protein. The table lists about 340,000 distinct CDR3 sequences, about an eighth of them singletons, with 3.2% in the top ten. Trimming removed 6 bases from V and 2 bases from J; junction bases left unmatched: 5. The CDR3 has 15 residues. Germline CDR1 and CDR2: SNHLY and FYNNEI. The input for sequencing was CD4+ T cells sorted from PBMCs, taken 15 days after the yellow fever booster vaccination. This TCR came from a man aged 18 to 30 who received the YFV17D yellow fever vaccine. This chain connects TRBV2 to TRBJ2-3; 10 bases line up with TRBD2. CDR3 sequence (DNA): TGTGCCAGCAGGGTACTAGCGGGAACCACAGATACGCAGTATTTT. This gives the protein CASRVLAGTTDTQYF. The whole variable domain, remainder taken from reference TRBV2 and TRBJ2-3, is EPEVTQTPSHQVTQMGQEVILRCVPISNHLYFYWYRQILGQKVEFLVSFYNNEISEKSEIFDDQFSVERPDGSNFTLKIRSTKLEDSAMYFCASRVLAGTTDTQYFGPGTRLTVL.